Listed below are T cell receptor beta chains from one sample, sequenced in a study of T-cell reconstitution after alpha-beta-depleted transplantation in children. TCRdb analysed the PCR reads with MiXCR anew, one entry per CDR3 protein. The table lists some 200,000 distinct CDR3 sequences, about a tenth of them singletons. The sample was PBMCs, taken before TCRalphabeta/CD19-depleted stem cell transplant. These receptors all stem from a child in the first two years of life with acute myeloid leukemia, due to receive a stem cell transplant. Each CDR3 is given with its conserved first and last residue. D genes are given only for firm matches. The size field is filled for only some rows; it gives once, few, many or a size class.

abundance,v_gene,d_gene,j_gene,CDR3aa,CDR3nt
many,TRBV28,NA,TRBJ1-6,CATAVLGSPLHF,TGTGCCACCGCCGTCCTTGGGTCACCCCTCCACTTT
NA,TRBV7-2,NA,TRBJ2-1,CASSYRRTYNEQFF,TGTGCCAGCAGTTACCGGCGCACCTACAATGAGCAGTTCTTC
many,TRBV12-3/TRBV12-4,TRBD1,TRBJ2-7,CASSRRQGAYEQYF,TGTGCCAGCAGCCGAAGACAGGGAGCCTACGAGCAGTACTTC
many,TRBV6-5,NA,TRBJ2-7,CASSSFSYEQYF,TGTGCCAGCAGTTCTTTCTCCTACGAGCAGTACTTC
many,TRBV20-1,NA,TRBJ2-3,CSVPSDTDTQYF,TGCAGTGTACCTAGCGACACGGATACGCAGTATTTT
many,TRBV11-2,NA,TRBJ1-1,CASSKIRVSTEAFF,TGTGCCAGCAGCAAAATAAGGGTTTCGACTGAAGCTTTCTTT
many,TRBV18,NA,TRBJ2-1,CASSPPGTNEQFF,TGTGCCAGCTCACCACCGGGGACGAATGAGCAGTTCTTC
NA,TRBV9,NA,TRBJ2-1,CASSSVDDNEEFF,TGTGCCAGCAGCTCCGTGGATGATAATGAGGAGTTCTTC
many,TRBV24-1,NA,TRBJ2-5,CATQYEERETQYF,TGTGCCACCCAGTATGAGGAGAGGGAGACCCAGTACTTC
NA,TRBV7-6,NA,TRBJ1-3,CASSSDSRSGNTIYF,TGTGCCAGCAGCTCTGACAGCCGCTCTGGAAACACCATATATTTT
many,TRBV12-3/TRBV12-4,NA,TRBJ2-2,CASRGRTQGTGELFF,TGTGCCAGCAGGGGTCGGACACAGGGCACCGGGGAGCTGTTTTTT
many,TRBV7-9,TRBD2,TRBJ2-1,CASRNIAGPYNEQFF,TGTGCCAGCAGGAACATAGCGGGACCTTACAATGAGCAGTTCTTC
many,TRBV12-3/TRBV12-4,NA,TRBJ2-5,CASTPGNWGTQYF,TGTGCCAGCACCCCGGGGAACTGGGGGACCCAGTACTTC
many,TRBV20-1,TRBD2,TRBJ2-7,CSALHPTSGRRDEQYF,TGCAGTGCTCTCCACCCGACTAGCGGGAGGCGTGACGAGCAGTACTTC
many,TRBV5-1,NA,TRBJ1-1,CASSPRTLYMNTEAFF,TGCGCCAGCAGCCCCAGGACCTTGTACATGAACACTGAAGCTTTCTTT
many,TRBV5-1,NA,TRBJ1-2,CASSFRQADYGYTF,TGCGCCAGCAGCTTCAGACAGGCGGACTATGGCTACACCTTC
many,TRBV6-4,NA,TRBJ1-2,CASSDSYVRTLFRYGYTF,TGTGCCAGCAGTGACTCGTACGTTCGTACCTTATTCCGATATGGCTACACCTTC
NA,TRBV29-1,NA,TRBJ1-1,CSVAAGGEAFF,TGCAGCGTTGCGGCCGGGGGCGAAGCTTTCTTT
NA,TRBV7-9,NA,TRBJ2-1,CASTLSGAGDSEQFF,TGTGCCAGCACCCTAAGCGGGGCCGGGGACAGTGAGCAGTTCTTC
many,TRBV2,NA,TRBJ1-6,CASGTGSSPLHF,TGTGCCAGCGGGACGGGGAGCTCACCCCTCCACTTT
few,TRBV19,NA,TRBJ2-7,CASKFNGEHYEQYF,TGTGCCAGCAAATTCAACGGGGAACACTACGAGCAGTACTTC
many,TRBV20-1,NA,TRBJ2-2,CSPQGGPHGELFF,TGCAGTCCGCAAGGGGGGCCTCACGGGGAGCTGTTTTTT